This T cell receptor (beta chain) is drawn from a study of T cells after yellow fever vaccination. Study-level findings and limits: Sorted repertoires could include abundant contaminating clonotypes from bulk cells. A large majority of primary-vaccination clones showed up again after the booster (just under 97% CD4, around 88% CD8).

Template switching by 5'RACE produced TCR cDNA, adding a universal primer site and UMIs. TCRdb independently ran MiXCR on the 5' RACE reads; one entry per CDR3 protein. The sample lists 500,000 to 550,000 distinct CDR3 sequences, 20% to 25% occurring once. There are 13 residues in the CDR3. Germline CDR1 reads SEHNR; CDR2 reads FQNEAQ (reference sequence). V lost 2 bases and J 6 bases, leaving 10 bases between the germline ends. In its sample, this clonotype was seen many times. Its specificity is not known. This receptor was identified in a man aged 18 to 30 who received the YFV17D yellow fever vaccine. Sequenced material: PBMCs, taken approximately 22 days after the first yellow fever vaccination. This chain connects TRBV7-9 to TRBJ1-1; no firm D call. As DNA, the CDR3 is TGTGCCAGCAGCTTAAGGATAGTCCCTGAAGCTTTCTTT. It codes for CASSLRIVPEAFF.